These 16 T cell receptor beta chains were sequenced from one sample in a study of shared clonotypes between healthy human individuals. Sequencing used immunoSEQ multiplex PCR; TCRdb keeps in-frame clones, though not all of them. The sample yields approximately 530,000 clones, about 96% seen once. Sample: naive CD4+ T cells sorted from blood. The subset here: CD45RA+ positively selected. These receptors were taken from a woman in her 30s in good health.

The V gene is TRBV29-1, the J gene TRBJ2-7; tentatively, D is TRBD1 (6 bases). Germline V gene data show CDR1 as SQVTM and CDR2 as ANQGSEA. This CDR3 has 13 residues. V was pared by 4 bases and J by 2 bases, with 12 bases between. CDR3 DNA sequence: TGCAGCGTTGTTGTGGGGGCGCCCTACGAGCAGTACTTC. It is translated as CSVVVGAPYEQYF.

The V call is TRBV6-4, the J call TRBJ2-1; 8 bases are shared with TRBD2. The CDR3 covers 18 residues. Trimming took 4 bases from V and 0 from J; bases not matched to a gene: 11. Germline CDR1 and CDR2: MRHNA and SNTAGT. CDR3 bases: TGTGCCAGCAGTGTTCTGAAGACTAGCGCCTGCTCCTACAATGAGCAGTTCTTC. It encodes CASSVLKTSACSYNEQFF.

CDR3 nucleotide sequence: TGTGCCATACATGCCTCCAAGGGCTCTGGAAACACCATATATTTT. Protein: CAIHASKGSGNTIYF. The chain uses TRBV10-3 and TRBJ1-3; D gene uncertain. The ends were cut back, 9 bases at V and 0 bases at J, with 15 bases in the middle. The CDR3 has 15 residues. Germline lookup yields CDR1 ENHRY and CDR2 SYGVKD.

The chain links TRBV6-1 to TRBJ2-2, with D uncertain. The CDR3 extends over 12 amino acids. Germline assignment: CDR1 MNHNS and CDR2 SASEGT. The V end lost 3 bases, the J end lost 7 bases, and 6 bases lay between the germline ends. CDR3 coding DNA: TGTGCCAGCAGTGACGTGGTCGGGGAGCTGTTTTTT. Translation: CASSDVVGELFF.

As to this clone: The junction differs from germline at one of its ends, possibly a read error. The chain joins TRBV7-9 to TRBJ2-5; TRBD2 is a possible D gene (6 bases). CDR1 is SEHNR and CDR2 is FQNEAQ in the germline V gene (reference sequence). The CDR3 covers 14 residues. In DNA, the CDR3 is TGTGCCAGCAGCCTAGACGGGGGTCAAGGGACCCAGTACTTC. Translating it yields CASSLDGGQGTQYF. Variable domain in full (rest from reference TRBV7-9 and TRBJ2-5): DTGVSQNPRHKITKRGQNVTFRCDPISEHNRLYWYRQTLGQGPEFLTYFQNEAQLEKSRLLSDRFSAERPKGSFSTLEIQRTEQGDSAMYLCASSLDGGQGTQYFGPGTRLLVL.

This clone appeared once. The rearrangement uses TRBV2 and TRBJ2-7, with D maybe TRBD1 (5 bases). In germline, CDR1 is SNHLY, CDR2 FYNNEI. CDR3 length: 14 residues. Deletions cut 2 bases from V and 4 bases from J, with 12 bases between. This CDR3 reads CASSELGVPYEQYF. CDR3 coding DNA: TGTGCCAGCAGTGAATTAGGGGTACCATACGAGCAGTACTTC.

The chain joins TRBV19 to TRBJ1-2, with unresolved D. V was pared by 10 bases and J by 2 bases, with 17 bases between. CDR1 is LNHDA and CDR2 is SQIVND in the germline V gene (reference sequence). The CDR3 runs to 14 residues. In DNA form, the CDR3 reads TGTGCCACCACCCCCGGGAGGGAAAACTATGGCTACACCTTC. It encodes CATTPGRENYGYTF.

This sequence joins TRBV5-8 and TRBJ1-1, with D tentatively TRBD1 (5 bases). The V end lost 7 bases, the J end lost 0 bases, and 7 bases lay between the germline ends. This CDR3 contains 12 residues. CDR1 and CDR2 (germline): SGHTS, YDEGEE. Here the CDR3 DNA reads TGTGCCAGCCTCAGGGTGAACACTGAAGCTTTCTTT. Translation gives CASLRVNTEAFF. The whole variable domain, filled in from reference TRBV5-8 and TRBJ1-1, reads EAGVTQSPTHLIKTRGQQATLRCSPISGHTSVYWYQQALGLGLQFLLWYDEGEERNRGNFPPRFSGRQFPNYSSELNVNALELEDSALYLCASLRVNTEAFFGQGTRLTVV.

The chain carries TRBV28 and TRBJ2-1, with 10 nucleotides matching TRBD2. The J segment lost 8 bases and the V segment lost 6 bases, leaving 13 bases of the junction unmatched. The CDR3 sequence is 16 residues long. Germline V gives CDR1 MDHEN, CDR2 SYDVKM. CDR3 sequence (DNA): TGTGCCAGCAGCCGGCCGGGGCTAGCGGGAGAGGATGAGCAGTTCTTC. Its protein product is CASSRPGLAGEDEQFF.

The chain has TRBV5-1 and TRBJ2-7; 7 positions match TRBD1. This CDR3 comprises 14 residues. With V trimmed by 4 bases and J by 5 bases, 9 bases remained unmatched. From germline, CDR1 is SGHRS and CDR2 YFSETQ. This chain's CDR3 is CASSVDRFLDEQYF. The CDR3 DNA reads TGCGCCAGCAGCGTGGACAGGTTCTTAGACGAGCAGTACTTC.

The J gene is TRBJ2-7, the V gene TRBV7-2; the D call may be TRBD1 or TRBD2 (5 bases each). The length of the CDR3 is 13 residues. CDR1 and CDR2 from the germline V gene are SGHTA and FQGNSA. Between the trimmed V and J ends, which lost 1 base and 3 bases, there was a span of 7 bases. The CDR3 DNA follows: TGTGCCAGCAGCTTAGGGGACGGCTACGAGCAGTACTTC. Its protein is CASSLGDGYEQYF.

This rearrangement joins TRBV7-9 to TRBJ2-5; D is unclear. The CDR3 length is 13 residues. V was pared by 5 bases and J by 4 bases, with 11 bases between. Germline CDR1 is SEHNR and CDR2 is FQNEAQ (reference sequence). DNA of the CDR3: TGTGCCAGCAGCCCCACCGGGCGAGAGACCCAGTACTTC. As protein: CASSPTGRETQYF. The full variable domain, rest sourced from reference TRBV7-9 and TRBJ2-5, is DTGVSQNPRHKITKRGQNVTFRCDPISEHNRLYWYRQTLGQGPEFLTYFQNEAQLEKSRLLSDRFSAERPKGSFSTLEIQRTEQGDSAMYLCASSPTGRETQYFGPGTRLLVL.

This clone was recorded only once. The V and J genes are TRBV5-4 and TRBJ2-1; the match to TRBD2 covers 7 bases. V shed 3 bases and J 6 bases; nucleotides not matched to a gene: 18. Germline CDR1 and CDR2: SGHNT and YYREEE (reference sequence). The length of the CDR3 is 18 residues. The CDR3: CASSSDPREPVGANEQFF. The CDR3, as DNA: TGTGCCAGCAGCTCCGACCCGCGGGAGCCCGTGGGAGCCAATGAGCAGTTCTTC.

The chain uses TRBV5-1 and TRBJ2-7, with 9 bases that match TRBD1. Germline CDR1 SGHRS, CDR2 YFSETQ. This CDR3 has 15 residues. The ends lost 2 bases at V and 3 bases at J; junction bases unmatched: 6. The chain's CDR3 is CASSLPGTGIYEQYF. Written as DNA, the CDR3 is TGCGCCAGCAGCTTACCCGGGACAGGGATCTACGAGCAGTACTTC.

The rearrangement joins TRBV28 to TRBJ2-2; unclear D gene. The CDR3 has 15 residues. With 10 bases removed from V and 0 bases from J, the gap between germline ends came to 15 bases. In germline, CDR1 is MDHEN, CDR2 SYDVKM. CDR3 protein: CATAIPGANTGELFF. For the CDR3, the DNA is TGTGCCACAGCGATCCCCGGAGCGAACACCGGGGAGCTGTTTTTT.

The chain combines TRBV2 with TRBJ2-2, with TRBD1 matching 7 bases. The junction had 6 bases not matched to a gene; V was cut back by 5 bases and J by 0 bases. Looked up from germline, CDR1 is SNHLY and CDR2 is FYNNEI. The CDR3 runs 16 residues. The CDR3: CASSITGTANTGELFF. The CDR3 bases are TGTGCCAGCAGTATTACCGGGACAGCGAACACCGGGGAGCTGTTTTTT.